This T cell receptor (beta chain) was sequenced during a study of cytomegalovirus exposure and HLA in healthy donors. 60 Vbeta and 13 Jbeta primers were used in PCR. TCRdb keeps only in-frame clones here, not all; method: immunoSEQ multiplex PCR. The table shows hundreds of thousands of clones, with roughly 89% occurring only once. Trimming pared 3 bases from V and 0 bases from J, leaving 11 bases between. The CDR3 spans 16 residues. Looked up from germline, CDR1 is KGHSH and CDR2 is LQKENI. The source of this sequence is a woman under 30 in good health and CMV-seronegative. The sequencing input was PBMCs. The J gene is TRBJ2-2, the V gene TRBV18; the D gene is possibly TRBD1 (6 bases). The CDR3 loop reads CASSPTGTTNTGELFF. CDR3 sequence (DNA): TGTGCCAGCTCACCCACCGGGACAACGAACACCGGGGAGCTGTTTTTT.